This T cell receptor beta chain was identified in a study of cytomegalovirus exposure and HLA in healthy donors. PCR employed 60 Vbeta and 13 Jbeta primers. Libraries were prepared by immunoSEQ multiplex PCR; TCRdb keeps only in-frame clonotypes and omits some of them. Of about 110,000 clones listed, around 72% were seen once; the top ten hold approximately 8.2%. Note on this clone: This could be a read error, since a much larger clone is one nucleotide away.

This CDR3 region has 14 residues. The germline V gene has CDR1 SQVTM and CDR2 ANQGSEA. V is TRBV29-1 and J is TRBJ2-5; no clear D. This clonotype was obtained from a woman aged 40 to 55 in good health and CMV-seropositive. Input material: PBMCs. The CDR3 DNA is TGCGGCGTTGAAGATCCGCAGTACCAAGAGACCCAGTACTTC. Its translation is CGVEDPQYQETQYF.